The 16 T cell receptor beta chains below come from one sample, sequenced in a study of blood T cell repertoires in COVID-19. Clones were sequenced by immunoSEQ multiplex PCR, and TCRdb holds only the in-frame ones, with some missing. Found here are approximately 120,000 clones, over 70% of them singletons; the top ten hold about 5.5%. Material for sequencing was peripheral blood. Receptor source: a man older than 75 with active or convalescent COVID-19.

V gene TRBV14 combines with J gene TRBJ1-4; 11 nucleotides align to TRBD1. V shed 3 bases and J 7 bases; nucleotides not matched to a gene: 7. This CDR3 comprises 16 residues. The germline V gene has CDR1 SGHDN and CDR2 FVKESK. The CDR3 loop reads CASSQIRTGGLEKLFF. Written as DNA, the CDR3 is TGTGCCAGCAGCCAGATCCGGACAGGGGGCCTTGAAAAACTGTTTTTT. The whole variable domain, remainder taken from reference TRBV14 and TRBJ1-4, is EAGVTQFPSHSVIEKGQTVTLRCDPISGHDNLYWYRRVMGKEIKFLLHFVKESKQDESGMPNNRFLAERTGGTYSTLKVQPAELEDSGVYFCASSQIRTGGLEKLFFGSGTQLSVL.

As concerns this clone: A much larger clonotype is one base distant, so this may be a read error. The DNA for the CDR3 is TGTGCCAGCAACTTTACAGGGACCGCTGAAGCTTTCTTT. Translated, it gives CASNFTGTAEAFF. V gene TRBV3-1 (or the pseudogene TRBV3-2) combines with J gene TRBJ1-1; TRBD1 is a possible D gene (6 bases). This CDR3 has 13 amino acids. The V gene lost 7 bases and the J gene lost 6 bases, with 15 bases spanning the gap. Germline V CDR1 and CDR2: LGHDT, YNNKEL (reference sequence).

CDR3 loop: CASSRGTGLPLGEQYF. CDR3 bases: TGTGCCAGCAGCAGAGGGACAGGGCTCCCACTTGGAGAGCAGTACTTC. The V gene is TRBV14, the J gene TRBJ2-7; 9 bases are a match to TRBD1. The V segment lost 5 bases and the J segment 7 bases; nucleotides outside the gene matches: 15. The CDR3 spans 16 residues. CDR1 SGHDN and CDR2 FVKESK come from the germline V gene.

The genes are TRBV5-4 and TRBJ2-5; TRBD1 matches at 7 bases. This CDR3 spans 15 amino acids. The V gene end was trimmed by 3 bases and the J gene end by 4 bases; junction bases not matched to a gene: 9. Germline V gene sequence: CDR1 SGHNT, CDR2 YYREEE (reference sequence). The CDR3 DNA sequence: TGTGCCAGCAGCTCCCCCATTACAGGGGTAGAGACCCAGTACTTC. Translating gives CASSSPITGVETQYF.

The V call is TRBV7-9, the J call TRBJ2-7; the match to TRBD1 covers 8 bases. The CDR3 runs to 11 residues. The V gene end was trimmed by 5 bases and the J gene end by 13 bases; junction bases not matched to a gene: 7. Germline V gives CDR1 SEHNR, CDR2 FQNEAQ (reference sequence). The CDR3: CASSNRDRPYF. DNA of the CDR3: TGTGCCAGCAGCAACCGGGACAGGCCCTACTTC.

This clone was seen more than once but under ten times. The chain joins TRBV7-2 to TRBJ2-1; weak D call: TRBD1 (6 bases). V gave up 4 bases and J gave up 9 bases, with 13 bases separating them. This CDR3 is 13 amino acids long. Looked up from germline, CDR1 is SGHTA and CDR2 is FQGNSA. The CDR3 sequence is CASSSQGSGEQFF. The DNA for the CDR3 is TGTGCCAGCAGCTCCCAGGGGTCGGGTGAGCAGTTCTTC.

V usage is TRBV4-1 and J usage is TRBJ2-3, with a weak D call TRBD2 (6 bases). The CDR3 extends over 17 amino acids. Germline CDR1 and CDR2: MGHRA and YSYEKL. V was clipped by 0 bases and J by 4 bases, with 17 bases between them. The CDR3 spells CASSQEGSPSEADTQYF. In DNA form, the CDR3 reads TGCGCCAGCAGCCAAGAAGGCTCCCCTAGCGAGGCAGATACGCAGTATTTT.

This clone occurred a few times. The gene calls are TRBV7-6 and TRBJ2-7, with 9 bases aligning to TRBD1. After removal of 6 bases from V and 3 bases from J, the junction contained 9 bases not matched to a gene. This CDR3 contains 15 residues. Germline CDR1 is SGHVS and CDR2 is FNYEAQ. The chain's CDR3 is CASRGDETGGYEQYF. The CDR3 DNA follows: TGTGCCAGCAGGGGGGATGAGACAGGGGGCTACGAGCAGTACTTC.

The gene calls are TRBV6-1 and TRBJ2-5; 8 bases match TRBD2. The germline gives CDR1 MNHNS, CDR2 SASEGT. Trimming took 2 bases from V and 7 from J; bases not matched to a gene: 9. This CDR3 comprises 15 residues. The CDR3 protein is CASSEPSGSRGTQYF. DNA for the CDR3: TGTGCCAGCAGTGAACCCAGCGGGAGCCGGGGGACCCAGTACTTC.

The CDR3 DNA reads as TGTGCCAGCAGTCCCTCCGGGACACCGAACACAGATACGCAGTATTTT. Translation: CASSPSGTPNTDTQYF. This rearrangement joins TRBV7-9 to TRBJ2-3, with TRBD1 as a possible D gene (6 bases). Trimming removed 6 bases at V and 2 bases at J, with 18 bases between. This CDR3 comprises 16 residues. Per germline, CDR1 SEHNR and CDR2 FQNEAQ (reference sequence).

This clone was seen only a few times. The chain combines TRBV19 with TRBJ2-3, with 8 bases identical to TRBD2. The CDR3 length is 12 residues. V lost 5 bases and J lost 11; bases outside the gene matches: 6. Germline CDR1 LNHDA, CDR2 SQIVND (reference sequence). CDR3 residues: CASSPQRELQYF. CDR3 nucleotide sequence: TGTGCCAGTAGTCCTCAGCGGGAGTTGCAGTATTTT.

The rearrangement joins TRBV24-1 to TRBJ1-4, with 9 bases that match TRBD1. Trimming cost V 3 bases and J 3 bases; bases outside gene matches: 1. CDR3 length equals 15 residues. The germline CDR1 and CDR2 sequences are KGHDR and SFDVKD. This CDR3 reads CATSDGTGPNEKLFF. The CDR3 coding sequence is TGTGCCACCAGTGATGGGACAGGGCCTAATGAAAAACTGTTTTTT.

The chain carries TRBV6-6 and TRBJ1-3; weak D call: TRBD1 (5 bases). V was cut by 5 bases and J by 0 bases, with 17 bases left in between. Germline V gives CDR1 MNHNY, CDR2 SVGAGI (reference sequence). CDR3 length: 17 residues. The CDR3 bases are TGTGCCAGCAGTCCAAACCTCGGCGGGGCCTCTGGAAACACCATATATTTT. It is translated as CASSPNLGGASGNTIYF.

The chain is built from TRBV7-2 and TRBJ1-2, with 7 bases identical to TRBD1. The CDR3 runs 14 residues. Unmatched junction bases numbered 14, after V lost 11 bases and J lost 5 bases. CDR1 SGHTA and CDR2 FQGNSA come from the germline V gene. The CDR3 spells CASKGGEEEYGYTF. CDR3 in DNA: TGTGCCTCAAAAGGGGGCGAGGAGGAATATGGCTACACCTTC.

J is TRBJ1-5 and V is TRBV19; 8 bases are shared with TRBD1. Looked up from germline, CDR1 is LNHDA and CDR2 is SQIVND (reference sequence). This CDR3 has 16 residues. The junction had 6 bases not matched to a gene; V was cut back by 5 bases and J by 0 bases. The CDR3 DNA reads as TGTGCCAGTAGTCCCCGGACAGGGTATAGCAATCAGCCCCAGCATTTT. Protein sequence: CASSPRTGYSNQPQHF.

The chain couples TRBV3-1 (or the pseudogene TRBV3-2) to TRBJ1-6; TRBD1 might be the D (5 bases). The CDR3 spans 17 residues. The ends were cut back, 0 bases at V and 7 bases at J, with 16 bases in the middle. In germline, CDR1 is LGHDT, CDR2 YNNKEL (reference sequence). The CDR3 spells CASSQEEAGHGNSPLHF. The CDR3 nucleotides read TGTGCCAGCAGCCAAGAAGAGGCCGGACACGGGAATTCACCCCTCCACTTT.